The sequence of this T cell receptor (beta chain) was determined in a study of T cell changes during pregnancy in multiple sclerosis. The method was immunoSEQ multiplex PCR; TCRdb's version includes in-frame clones alone and lacks a portion of them. The sample records 90,000 to 120,000 clones, 94% being singletons. CDR3 size: 16 residues. The germline V and J ends were trimmed by 2 bases and 3 bases, with 17 bases remaining between them. Germline CDR1 reads MNHNY; CDR2 reads SVGAGI (reference sequence). This sample comprised peripheral blood, obtained before pregnancy. The receptor's source is a female donor with multiple sclerosis, enrolled in a pregnancy study. The chain employs TRBV6-6 and TRBJ2-7; D might be TRBD2 (6 bases). DNA for the CDR3: TGTGCCAGCAGTTACGCGTTAGCGGTCGGCAGCTACGAGCAGTACTTC. Translating gives CASSYALAVGSYEQYF.